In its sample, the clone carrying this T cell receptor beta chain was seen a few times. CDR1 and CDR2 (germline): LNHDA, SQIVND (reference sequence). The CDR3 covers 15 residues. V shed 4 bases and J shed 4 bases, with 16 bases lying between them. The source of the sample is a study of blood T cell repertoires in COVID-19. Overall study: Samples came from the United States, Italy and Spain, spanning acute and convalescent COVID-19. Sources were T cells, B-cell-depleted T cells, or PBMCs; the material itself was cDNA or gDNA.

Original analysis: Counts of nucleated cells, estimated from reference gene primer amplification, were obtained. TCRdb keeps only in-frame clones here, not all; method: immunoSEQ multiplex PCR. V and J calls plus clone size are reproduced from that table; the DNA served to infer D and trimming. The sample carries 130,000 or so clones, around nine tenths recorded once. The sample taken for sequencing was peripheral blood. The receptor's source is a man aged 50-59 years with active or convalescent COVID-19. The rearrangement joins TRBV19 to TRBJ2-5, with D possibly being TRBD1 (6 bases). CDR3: CASSRVTQGAETQYF. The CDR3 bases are TGTGCCAGTAGTAGGGTGACACAGGGAGCAGAGACCCAGTACTTC.